This T cell receptor (beta chain) was sequenced for a study of cytomegalovirus exposure and HLA in healthy donors. Those who donated were healthy bone marrow donors. The donors, nominally healthy at sampling, likely had unrecorded immune exposures. CDR1 is SGHAT and CDR2 is FQNNGV in the germline V gene. CDR3 length: 17 residues. V trimming: 5 bases; J trimming: 0 bases; junction bases outside the gene matches: 11. Study outcomes and limitations: Most of the CMV-associated TCR beta chains (in a later analysis) appeared to be HLA-restricted. As a later analysis revealed, the rate of TCR association differed by HLA locus, with DRB1 most and HLA-C fewest.

The study ran its PCR with 60 Vbeta and 13 Jbeta primers. Repertoires were generated with immunoSEQ multiplex PCR, while TCRdb's copy carries only in-frame clones and drops some. The sample consists of fewer than 100,000 clones, around four fifths of them appearing once. As regards this clone: Its matching antigen is unknown.

The chain recombines TRBV11-2 with TRBJ1-2; 8 bases agree with TRBD1. Sequencing was carried out using PBMCs. The TCR comes from a middle-aged man in good health and CMV-seronegative. DNA for the CDR3: TGTGCCAGCAGCCCCGGACAGGGATCGTTCTCTAACTATGGCTACACCTTC. This codes for CASSPGQGSFSNYGYTF.